This T cell receptor (beta chain) originates from a study of T-cell memory formation after mild COVID-19 (dated by TCRdb to about 2021). Context from the whole study: TCR sequence clusters from the two donors were found to be largely donor specific. In a couple of donors, T-cell clones that expanded and contracted after mild COVID-19 were tracked by sequencing TCRalpha and TCRbeta repertoires over time. Two young, previously healthy adult volunteers made up the cohort, one male and one female. On the study overall, not on this receptor specifically: The second-wave clones that peaked on day 37 were not confirmed to be SARS-CoV-2 specific. Contracting CD4+ clones were located mainly in the CM and EM memory subsets, whereas CD8+ clones were found to be enriched in EMRA. Some responding clones were detected in pre-infection memory, suggesting pre-existing cross-reactive memory T cells joined the SARS-CoV-2 response. Only a couple of mild cases were covered in the study, and larger cohorts including severe cases with pre-infection samples were considered necessary. Clones contracting from day 15 to 85 had balanced CD4/CD8 phenotypes, while a second wave expanding from day 15 to 37 was biased towards CD4+.

Ficoll-Paque density gradient centrifugation was the method used to isolate PBMCs. CDR1 MNHNS and CDR2 SASEGT were looked up in the germline V gene. The CDR3 has 20 amino acids, counting the end cysteine and phenylalanine. Only CDR3 DNA remains: 60 bases, in frame from the first base. Trimming accounts for 0 bases at V and 0 bases at J, while the number of junction bases matched to no gene is 10. This sample was sequenced with an Illumina NovaSeq 6000. TCRalpha and TCRbeta cDNA libraries were built by 5'RACE with constant-segment primers, adding sample barcodes and unique molecular identifiers. Trizol reagent was used to extract RNA from every sample. Library amplification was performed in two PCR steps, and a second sample barcode and Illumina TruSeq adapters were introduced in the second step. Libraries were sequenced on an Illumina NovaSeq with 2 x 150 bp paired-end reads. From the authors' description of their analysis: The reads were demultiplexed and collapsed into UMI-guided consensus sequences using migec v1.2.7. Using mixcr v2.1.11, the UMI consensuses were aligned to TRA and TRB V and J templates and assembled into clonotypes. A clonotype was counted as expanded or contracted only when both edgeR and NoisET called the clonotype significant, with the noise models trained on biological replicates. For edgeR calls, the thresholds were a false discovery rate-adjusted p below 0.01 and a log2 fold-change of 1. As an exploratory analysis of dynamics, max-normalized trajectories of the 1000 most abundant clonotypes were examined with PCA combined with hierarchical clustering. The CD4 or CD8 phenotype of responding clones was assigned using the separately sequenced CD4+ and CD8+ repertoires. Starting from the raw public reads, TCRdb applied fastp trimming at Q25, assembled clones with MiXCR and retained in-frame beta chains. Each entry merges the rows of one CDR3 protein and shows their most common DNA and genes. For this entry, the V and J calls and clone size follow TCRdb and not the study's own pipeline. Here the sample has over 400,000 distinct CDR3 sequences; roughly a quarter occur a single time. About 12% of the sample is in the top ten clones.

This clonotype turned up a few times. Its antigen target is currently unknown. Qualities for individual bases were not recorded, and no much larger clone is one base off. The source is an adult woman who had mild COVID-19 (a few samples of this study predate the infection). The sample titles of this study are shuffled in the database, so cell type and time point are left out; the donor was told from shared clones. The sample was PBMCs or a T cell subset sorted from them (not recorded which). The V and J segments used are TRBV6-1 and TRBJ2-1, with 11 middle bases fitting TRBD2. The DNA sequence is as follows: TGTGCCAGCAGTGAAGCTTGGCTAGCGGGGGGTTCCCGCTCCTACAATGAGCAGTTCTTC. Translated, this gives CASSEAWLAGGSRSYNEQFF.